This TCR beta chain was retrieved from a study of cytomegalovirus exposure and HLA in healthy donors. This clone appeared once. No antigen is known for it. Study results and caveats: Clusters of TCRs from the first cohort tended to co-occur in the 100 to 150 validation repertoires (as a later analysis found). Most TCR sequences were seen very rarely across donors, but some public TCRs occurred in many.

Some clones are missing from TCRdb's copy, which holds only in-frame ones; the method was immunoSEQ multiplex PCR. The data show 120,000 or so clones, roughly 88% seen once. The sample consisted of PBMCs. This receptor was obtained from a young man in good health and CMV-seronegative.

CDR3 DNA sequence: TGTGCCAGCAGCTTAGTCCAGGGGGCGGGGGAGACCCAGTACTTC. It codes for CASSLVQGAGETQYF. This chain links TRBV7-2 with TRBJ2-5; 8 bases line up with TRBD1. Per germline, CDR1 SGHTA and CDR2 FQGNSA. The CDR3 runs 15 residues. V shed 1 base and J 5 bases; nucleotides not matched to a gene: 6.